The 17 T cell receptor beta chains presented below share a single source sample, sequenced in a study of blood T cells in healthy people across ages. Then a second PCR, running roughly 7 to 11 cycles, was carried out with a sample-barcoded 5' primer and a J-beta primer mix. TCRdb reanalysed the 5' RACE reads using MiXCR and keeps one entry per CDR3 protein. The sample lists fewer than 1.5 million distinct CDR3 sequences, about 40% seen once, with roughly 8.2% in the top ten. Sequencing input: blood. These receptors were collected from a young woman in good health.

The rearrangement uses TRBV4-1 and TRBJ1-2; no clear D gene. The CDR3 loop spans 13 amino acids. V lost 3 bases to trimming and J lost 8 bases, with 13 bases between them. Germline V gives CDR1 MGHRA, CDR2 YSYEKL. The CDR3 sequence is CASSHMGGLGYTF. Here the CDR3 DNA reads TGCGCCAGCAGCCATATGGGTGGTTTGGGCTACACCTTC.

Here the CDR3 reads CSTGQGNGYTF. CDR3 bases: TGCTCAACTGGACAGGGGAATGGCTACACCTTC. This chain uses TRBV20-1 with TRBJ1-2; 9 positions match TRBD1. CDR1 is DFQATT, CDR2 SNEGSKA, per germline (reference sequence). This CDR3 is built from 11 residues.

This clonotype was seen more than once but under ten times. The CDR3 protein is CSASPQGSEQYF. The CDR3 nucleotides read TGCAGTGCTAGCCCACAGGGAAGCGAGCAGTACTTC. This chain joins TRBV20-1 and TRBJ2-7, with a tentative D call TRBD1 (6 bases). The germline gives CDR1 DFQATT, CDR2 SNEGSKA (reference sequence). CDR3 size: 12 residues. V dropped 3 bases and J dropped 6 bases, with 12 bases sitting between them.

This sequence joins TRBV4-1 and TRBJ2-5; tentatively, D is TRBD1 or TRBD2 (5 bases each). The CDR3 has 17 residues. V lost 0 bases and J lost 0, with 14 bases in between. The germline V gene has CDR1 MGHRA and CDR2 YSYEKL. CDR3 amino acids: CASSQDGAGTYQETQYF. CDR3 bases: TGCGCCAGCAGCCAAGACGGGGCAGGGACGTACCAAGAGACCCAGTACTTC.

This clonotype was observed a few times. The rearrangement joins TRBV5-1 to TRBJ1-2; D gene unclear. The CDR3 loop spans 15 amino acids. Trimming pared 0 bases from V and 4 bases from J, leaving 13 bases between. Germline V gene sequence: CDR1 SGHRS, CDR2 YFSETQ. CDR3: CASSLETDGIYGYTF. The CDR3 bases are TGCGCCAGCAGCTTGGAAACGGATGGCATCTATGGCTACACCTTC.

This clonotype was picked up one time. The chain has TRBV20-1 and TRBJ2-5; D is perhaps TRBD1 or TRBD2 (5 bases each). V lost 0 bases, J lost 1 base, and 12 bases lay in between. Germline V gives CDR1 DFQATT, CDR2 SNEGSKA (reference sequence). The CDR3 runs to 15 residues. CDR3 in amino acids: CSAREARDVQETQYF. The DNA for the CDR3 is TGCAGTGCTAGAGAGGCCCGGGACGTCCAAGAGACCCAGTACTTC.

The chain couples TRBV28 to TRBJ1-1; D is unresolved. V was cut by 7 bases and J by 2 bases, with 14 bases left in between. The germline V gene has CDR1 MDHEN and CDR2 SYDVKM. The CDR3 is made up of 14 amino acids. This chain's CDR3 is CASNPRLRNTEAFF. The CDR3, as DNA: TGTGCCAGCAACCCCAGGTTGAGAAACACTGAAGCTTTCTTT.

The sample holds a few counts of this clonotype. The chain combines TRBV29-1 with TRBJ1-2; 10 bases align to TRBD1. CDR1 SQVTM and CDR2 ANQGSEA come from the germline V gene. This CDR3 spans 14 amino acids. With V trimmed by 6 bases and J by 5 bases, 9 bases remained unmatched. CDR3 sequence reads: CSVAGTGEPYGYTF. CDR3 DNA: TGCAGCGTCGCCGGGACAGGGGAACCGTATGGCTACACCTTC.

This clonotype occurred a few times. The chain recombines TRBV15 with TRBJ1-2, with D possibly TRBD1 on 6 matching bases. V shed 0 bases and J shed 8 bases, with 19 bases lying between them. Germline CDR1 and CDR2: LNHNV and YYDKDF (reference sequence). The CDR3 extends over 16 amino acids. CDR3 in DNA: TGTGCCACCAGCAGAGATAGGGGGAGACAGGTCGGGGGCTACACCTTC. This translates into CATSRDRGRQVGGYTF. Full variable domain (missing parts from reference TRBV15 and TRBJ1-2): DAMVIQNPRYQVTQFGKPVTLSCSQTLNHNVMYWYQQKSSQAPKLLFHYYDKDFNNEADTPDNFQSRRPNTSFCFLDIRSPGLGDTAMYLCATSRDRGRQVGGYTFGSGTRLTVV.

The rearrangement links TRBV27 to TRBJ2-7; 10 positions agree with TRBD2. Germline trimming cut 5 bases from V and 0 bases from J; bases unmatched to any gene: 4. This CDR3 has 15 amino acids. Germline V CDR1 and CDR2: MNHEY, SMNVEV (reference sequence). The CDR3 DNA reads TGTGCCAGCAGTCGACTAGCGGGCCTCTCCTACGAGCAGTACTTC. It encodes CASSRLAGLSYEQYF.

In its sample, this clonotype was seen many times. DNA for the CDR3: TGTGCCAGCAGCCTGGGACAGGGGAACGGCTACACCTTC. Translated, it gives CASSLGQGNGYTF. The gene calls are TRBV12-3 or TRBV12-4 and TRBJ1-2, with 10 bases that match TRBD1. V shed 6 bases, J shed 8 bases, and the junction held 6 bases outside the gene matches. The CDR3 sequence is 13 residues long.

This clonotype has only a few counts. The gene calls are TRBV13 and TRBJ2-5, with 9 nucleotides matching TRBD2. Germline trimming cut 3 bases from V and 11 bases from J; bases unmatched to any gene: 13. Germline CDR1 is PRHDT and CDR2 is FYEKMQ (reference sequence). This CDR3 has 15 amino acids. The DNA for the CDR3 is TGTGCCAGCAGCTTCATAGCGGGGGCTTACAATGAGCAGTACTTC. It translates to CASSFIAGAYNEQYF.

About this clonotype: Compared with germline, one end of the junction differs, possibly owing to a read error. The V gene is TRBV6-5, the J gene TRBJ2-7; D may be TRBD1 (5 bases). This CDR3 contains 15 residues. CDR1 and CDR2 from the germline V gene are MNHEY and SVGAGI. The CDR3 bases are TGTGCCAGCAGTTCCCCTGGGGCGGCCGGCTACAAGCAGTACTTC. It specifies CASSSPGAAGYKQYF.

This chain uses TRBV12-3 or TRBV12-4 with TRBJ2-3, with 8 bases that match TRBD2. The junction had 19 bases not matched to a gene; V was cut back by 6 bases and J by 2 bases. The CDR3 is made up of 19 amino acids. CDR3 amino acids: CASSRMPGTSRENTDTQYF. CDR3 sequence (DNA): TGTGCCAGCAGCCGAATGCCCGGGACTAGTCGGGAAAACACAGATACGCAGTATTTT.

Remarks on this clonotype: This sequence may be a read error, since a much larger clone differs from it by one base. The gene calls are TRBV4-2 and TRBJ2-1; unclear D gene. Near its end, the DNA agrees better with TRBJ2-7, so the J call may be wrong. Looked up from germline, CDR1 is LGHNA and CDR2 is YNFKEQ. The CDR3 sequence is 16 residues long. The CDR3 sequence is CASSQDAYVSYNEQYF. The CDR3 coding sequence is TGTGCCAGCAGCCAAGATGCCTACGTCTCCTACAATGAGCAGTACTTC.

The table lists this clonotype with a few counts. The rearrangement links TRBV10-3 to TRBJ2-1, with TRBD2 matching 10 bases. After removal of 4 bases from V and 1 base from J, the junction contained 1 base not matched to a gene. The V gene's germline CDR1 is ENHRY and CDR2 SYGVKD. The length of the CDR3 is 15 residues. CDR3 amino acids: CAISGAGGSYNEQFF. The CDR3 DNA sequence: TGTGCCATCAGTGGAGCGGGAGGGTCCTACAATGAGCAGTTCTTC.

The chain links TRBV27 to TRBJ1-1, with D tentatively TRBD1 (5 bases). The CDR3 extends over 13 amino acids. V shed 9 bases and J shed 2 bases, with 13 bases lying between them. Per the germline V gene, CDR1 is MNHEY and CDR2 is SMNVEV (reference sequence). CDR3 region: CASTGGSNTEAFF. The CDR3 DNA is TGTGCCAGTACGGGGGGGTCAAACACTGAAGCTTTCTTT.